The clone carrying this TCR beta chain was picked up a small number of times. The antigen remains undetermined. The data stem from a study of T cell responses to AZD1222 COVID-19 vaccine. Produced via immunoSEQ multiplex PCR; TCRdb's table is partial and in-frame only. The sample records about 110,000 clones, over 75% being singletons. The germline V and J ends were trimmed by 2 bases and 6 bases, with 14 bases remaining between them. There are 15 residues in the CDR3. Germline CDR1 is LGHDT and CDR2 is YNNKEL (reference sequence). Study-wide results and limits: Spike-wide coverage was observed for vaccine-associated CD4 TCRs, with dominant responses at 160-218 and 743-854. None of the repertoires were sampled until the peak T cell response had passed. Donors in the cohort were predominantly white British and more often female, and clonal diversity was possibly underestimated.

The receptor's source is an adult in good health. The chain is built from TRBV3-1 (or the pseudogene TRBV3-2) and TRBJ2-1; D may be TRBD2 (5 bases). The sample in question was peripheral blood, obtained on day 0 of MenACWY control vaccination. CDR3 loop: CASSQRAERRNEQFF. DNA for the CDR3: TGTGCCAGCAGCCAAAGGGCGGAGCGGCGCAATGAGCAGTTCTTC.